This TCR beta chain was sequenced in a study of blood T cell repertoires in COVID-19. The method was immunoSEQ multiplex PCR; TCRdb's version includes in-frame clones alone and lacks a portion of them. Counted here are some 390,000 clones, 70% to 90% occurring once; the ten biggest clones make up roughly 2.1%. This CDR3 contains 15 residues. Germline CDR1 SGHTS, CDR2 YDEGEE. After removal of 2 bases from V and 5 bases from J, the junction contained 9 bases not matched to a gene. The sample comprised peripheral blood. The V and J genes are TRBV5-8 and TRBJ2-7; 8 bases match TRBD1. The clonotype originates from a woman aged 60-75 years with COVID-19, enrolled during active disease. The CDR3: CASSFSQGASDEQYF. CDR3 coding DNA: TGTGCCAGCAGCTTTTCGCAGGGGGCCTCTGACGAGCAGTACTTC.